A single sample gave rise to the 26 T cell receptor beta chains below, sequenced in a study of cytomegalovirus exposure and HLA in healthy donors. PCR used 60 Vbeta primers and 13 Jbeta primers. Clones were sequenced by immunoSEQ multiplex PCR, and TCRdb holds only the in-frame ones, with some missing. The sample consists of roughly 120,000 clones, over 65% of them appearing once. Sequenced sample: PBMCs. The receptors were sampled from a woman between 40 and 50 years old in good health and CMV-seropositive.

The chain joins TRBV19 to TRBJ1-1; 10 bases align to TRBD1. Trimming at V came to 4 bases and at J to 3 bases, leaving 8 bases not matched to a gene. This CDR3 region has 16 residues. Per the germline V gene, CDR1 is LNHDA and CDR2 is SQIVND (reference sequence). The CDR3 here is CASSTLDRGLYTEAFF. CDR3 nucleotide sequence: TGTGCCAGTAGTACTCTCGACAGGGGGCTTTACACTGAAGCTTTCTTT.

This clone came up many times. Other DNA sequences in the sample encode the same CDR3. The genes are TRBV18 and TRBJ1-1, with TRBD1 as a possible D gene (5 bases). The CDR3 has 13 residues. V was cut by 3 bases and J by 1 base, with 6 bases left in between. Germline CDR1 and CDR2: KGHSH and LQKENI. This chain's CDR3 is CASSPQGNTEAFF. CDR3 nucleotide sequence: TGTGCCAGCTCACCCCAGGGGAACACTGAAGCTTTCTTT.

This chain uses TRBV7-8 with TRBJ2-5; D gene ambiguous. The J call may be faulty, since TRBJ2-7 better matches the DNA end. The CDR3 consists of 12 residues. Germline-derived CDR1 and CDR2 are SGHVS and FQNEAQ. The CDR3 is CASSFQTYEQYF. CDR3 in DNA: TGTGCCAGCAGCTTTCAAACCTACGAGCAGTACTTC.

The rearrangement links TRBV29-1 to TRBJ2-1, with no clear D. In germline, CDR1 is SQVTM, CDR2 ANQGSEA. V lost 7 bases and J lost 0, with 7 bases in between. The CDR3 loop spans 12 amino acids. The CDR3: CSADFSYNEQFF. As DNA, the CDR3 is TGCAGCGCAGACTTCTCCTACAATGAGCAGTTCTTC.

V gene TRBV5-1 combines with J gene TRBJ2-7, with TRBD1 identical over 10 bases. This CDR3 region has 15 residues. V was pared by 4 bases and J by 2 bases, with 6 bases of the junction left unmatched. Germline V gene data show CDR1 as SGHRS and CDR2 as YFSETQ. In DNA form, the CDR3 reads TGCGCCAGCAGCCCCCGGACAGGGGGGGCCTACGAGCAGTACTTC. Its translation: CASSPRTGGAYEQYF.

V usage is TRBV2 and J usage is TRBJ2-1, with D maybe TRBD2 (6 bases). The germline V gene has CDR1 SNHLY and CDR2 FYNNEI. The V gene lost 8 bases and the J gene lost 8 bases, with 13 bases spanning the gap. This CDR3 comprises 12 residues. This chain's CDR3 is CASGGGEDEQFF. CDR3 bases: TGTGCCAGCGGGGGTGGGGAGGATGAGCAGTTCTTC.

The J gene is TRBJ2-1, the V gene TRBV29-1; 11 nucleotides line up with TRBD2. The V gene's germline CDR1 is SQVTM and CDR2 ANQGSEA. The V segment lost 1 base and the J segment 2 bases; nucleotides outside the gene matches: 4. The CDR3 totals 16 residues. CDR3 sequence: CSVEGKLAGAYNEQFF. The CDR3 DNA follows: TGCAGCGTTGAAGGGAAACTAGCGGGAGCCTACAATGAGCAGTTCTTC.

A few counts support this clone. The gene calls are TRBV2 and TRBJ1-2; D ambiguous. CDR1 is SNHLY and CDR2 is FYNNEI in the germline V gene. Deletions cut 7 bases from V and 0 bases from J, with 9 bases between. The CDR3 consists of 13 residues. The CDR3 nucleotides are TGTGCCAGCACCCCCGAGGCTAACTATGGCTACACCTTC. Its protein is CASTPEANYGYTF.

V gene TRBV6-1 combines with J gene TRBJ1-2, with D perhaps TRBD1 (6 bases). CDR1 and CDR2 from the germline V gene are MNHNS and SASEGT. V lost 6 bases to trimming and J lost 4 bases, with 18 bases between them. The CDR3 extends over 15 amino acids. For the CDR3, the DNA is TGTGCCAGCAGGCCCGGACAGAGTAATTTCTATGGCTACACCTTC. Protein sequence: CASRPGQSNFYGYTF.

The chain uses TRBV27 and TRBJ2-1; 13 positions match TRBD2. The CDR3 is made up of 15 amino acids. The germline V gene encodes CDR1 MNHEY and CDR2 SMNVEV (reference sequence). Unmatched junction bases numbered 3, after V lost 5 bases and J lost 5 bases. The CDR3 loop reads CASSLLAGGDNEQFF. The CDR3 nucleotides are TGTGCCAGCAGTCTACTAGCGGGAGGGGACAATGAGCAGTTCTTC.

This clone occurred once. The rearrangement joins TRBV5-1 to TRBJ2-1; 9 bases align to TRBD2. Germline CDR1 reads SGHRS; CDR2 reads YFSETQ. CDR3 length: 16 residues. Unmatched junction bases numbered 13, after V lost 4 bases and J lost 8 bases. The CDR3 protein is CASSPAGAGGPYEQFF. The CDR3 nucleotides read TGCGCCAGCAGCCCTGCGGGGGCGGGGGGGCCCTATGAGCAGTTCTTC.

The chain combines TRBV6-1 with TRBJ1-3; D remains ambiguous. This CDR3 region has 15 residues. Trimming took 3 bases from V and 0 from J, leaving 9 bases between them. Germline lookup yields CDR1 MNHNS and CDR2 SASEGT. CDR3 bases: TGTGCCAGCAGTGACGGGGTCAGCTCTGGAAACACCATATATTTT. The encoded protein is CASSDGVSSGNTIYF.

The CDR3 is CASSPRLGDYEQYF. DNA of the CDR3: TGTGCCAGCAGCCCGAGACTTGGAGACTACGAGCAGTACTTC. V is TRBV7-9 and J is TRBJ2-7; D unresolved. Germline V gene sequence: CDR1 SEHNR, CDR2 FQNEAQ (reference sequence). V was trimmed by 5 bases and J by 3 bases, leaving 14 bases between them. This CDR3 contains 14 residues. Filled out from reference TRBV7-9 and TRBJ2-7, the complete variable domain reads DTGVSQNPRHKITKRGQNVTFRCDPISEHNRLYWYRQTLGQGPEFLTYFQNEAQLEKSRLLSDRFSAERPKGSFSTLEIQRTEQGDSAMYLCASSPRLGDYEQYFGPGTRLTVT.

This clone appeared a single time. This chain connects TRBV4-2 to TRBJ1-4, with unresolved D. The V end was cut by 1 base, the J end by 6 bases, with 12 bases between. CDR1 and CDR2 (germline): LGHNA, YNFKEQ. CDR3 size: 15 residues. CDR3: CASSQVSSGYEKLFF. The CDR3 nucleotides are TGTGCCAGCAGCCAAGTGTCGTCCGGTTATGAAAAACTGTTTTTT.

This sequence joins TRBV27 and TRBJ2-7, with D possibly TRBD1 on 6 matching bases. V dropped 0 bases and J dropped 1 base, with 10 bases sitting between them. This CDR3 comprises 15 residues. CDR1 is MNHEY and CDR2 is SMNVEV in the germline V gene (reference sequence). In DNA, the CDR3 is TGTGCCAGCAGTTTATCATACAGGGTTTCCTACGAGCAGTACTTC. Amino acid sequence: CASSLSYRVSYEQYF.

Regarding this clone: This CDR3 is also generated by other DNA sequences in the sample. The J gene is TRBJ2-7, the V gene TRBV10-3; TRBD1 might be the D (6 bases). This CDR3 contains 15 residues. The V end lost 0 bases, the J end lost 0 bases, and 9 bases lay between the germline ends. Looked up from germline, CDR1 is ENHRY and CDR2 is SYGVKD. As DNA, the CDR3 is TGTGCCATCAGTGAGTCGACAGGTCGCTCCTACGAGCAGTACTTC. Protein: CAISESTGRSYEQYF.

The count of this clone is one. An end of the junction differs from the germline gene, which may be a read error. This same CDR3 is encoded by further DNA sequences in the sample. The genes are TRBV7-7 and TRBJ2-1; 8 bases are shared with TRBD2. The germline V gene has CDR1 SSHAT and CDR2 FNYEAQ (reference sequence). The CDR3 has 15 residues. The CDR3 DNA reads TGTGCTAGCAGCTTAGGACTAGCTTACTACAATGAGCAGTTCTTC. Translation gives CASSLGLAYYNEQFF. Full variable domain (outside the CDR3, taken from reference TRBV7-7 and TRBJ2-1): GAGVSQSPRYKVTKRGQDVTLRCDPISSHATLYWYQQALGQGPEFLTYFNYEAQPDKSGLPSDRFSAERPEGSISTLTIQRTEQRDSAMYRCASSLGLAYYNEQFFGPGTRLTVL.

This rearrangement joins TRBV29-1 to TRBJ1-3; 12 bases align to TRBD1. Trimming cost V 6 bases and J 1 base; bases outside gene matches: 4. This CDR3 has 15 amino acids. The germline V gene has CDR1 SQVTM and CDR2 ANQGSEA. As DNA, the CDR3 is TGCAGCGTAGGGACAGGGGGCGGATCTGGAAACACCATATATTTT. Translation: CSVGTGGGSGNTIYF.

V usage is TRBV4-2 and J usage is TRBJ1-5; no clear D. Germline loops: CDR1 LGHNA, CDR2 YNFKEQ. The CDR3 consists of 15 residues. Trimming removed 0 bases from V and 7 bases from J, with 13 bases in between. CDR3 nucleotides: TGTGCCAGCAGCCAAGATGCGGGGTTGAGACAGCCCCAGCATTTT. Its protein is CASSQDAGLRQPQHF.

This chain uses TRBV6-1 with TRBJ2-2; TRBD1 matches at 7 bases. V shed 6 bases and J 0 bases; nucleotides not matched to a gene: 4. Germline V gene sequence: CDR1 MNHNS, CDR2 SASEGT. CDR3 length equals 15 residues. This CDR3 is CASRGQRSNTGELFF. CDR3 bases: TGTGCCAGCAGGGGACAGCGTTCGAACACCGGGGAGCTGTTTTTT.

The chain has TRBV4-2 and TRBJ1-2; D is perhaps TRBD1 (6 bases). The V end lost 1 base, the J end lost 0 bases, and 24 bases lay between the germline ends. Germline V gene sequence: CDR1 LGHNA, CDR2 YNFKEQ. The CDR3 loop spans 20 amino acids. Here the CDR3 DNA reads TGTGCCAGCAGCCAAGTGTGGGTGGGCCGGGACACCTGGACTAACTATGGCTACACCTTC. Translated: CASSQVWVGRDTWTNYGYTF.

The CDR3 DNA sequence: TGTGCCAGCAGTTCCCCGGGAGCTAACGTCTACGAGCAGTACTTC. Translating it yields CASSSPGANVYEQYF. The V gene is TRBV28, the J gene TRBJ2-5; possibly TRBD2 for D (6 bases). Matching the DNA end better, TRBJ2-7 makes the J call doubtful. CDR1 and CDR2 (germline): MDHEN, SYDVKM. CDR3 length: 15 residues.

This clone was detected once. Here the CDR3 reads CASSLKFAGEQYF. The CDR3 nucleotides are TGTGCCAGCAGCTTAAAATTTGCAGGCGAGCAGTACTTC. The V call is TRBV13, the J call TRBJ2-7; the D is unclear. The germline CDR1 and CDR2 sequences are PRHDT and FYEKMQ (reference sequence). V lost 2 bases, J lost 6 bases, and 11 bases lay in between. The CDR3 spans 13 residues. The whole variable domain, remainder taken from reference TRBV13 and TRBJ2-7, is AAGVIQSPRHLIKEKRETATLKCYPIPRHDTVYWYQQGPGQDPQFLISFYEKMQSDKGSIPDRFSAQQFSDYHSELNMSSLELGDSALYFCASSLKFAGEQYFGPGTRLTVT.

This rearrangement joins TRBV19 to TRBJ2-7, with 7 nucleotides matching TRBD1. Trimming took 3 bases from V and 10 from J; bases not matched to a gene: 12. Germline V gives CDR1 LNHDA, CDR2 SQIVND (reference sequence). This CDR3 has 14 residues. CDR3 amino acids: CASSIMGQKGSQYF. For the CDR3, the DNA is TGTGCCAGTAGTATTATGGGACAGAAAGGTTCTCAGTACTTC.

The sample holds a few counts of this clone. The V and J genes are TRBV18 and TRBJ1-1, with TRBD1 matching 7 bases. Per germline, CDR1 KGHSH and CDR2 LQKENI. V trimming: 3 bases; J trimming: 1 base; junction bases outside the gene matches: 11. This CDR3 spans 17 amino acids. The CDR3, as DNA: TGTGCCAGCTCACCTTTGAGGTTAGGACAGGCGAACACTGAAGCTTTCTTT. It is translated as CASSPLRLGQANTEAFF.

In its sample, this clone was seen once. The rearrangement uses TRBV7-3 and TRBJ2-1; 9 bases line up with TRBD1. V lost 5 bases to trimming and J lost 15 bases; unmatched junction nucleotides: 8. The CDR3 is 12 residues long. CDR1 is SGHTA and CDR2 is FQGTGA in the germline V gene. Written as DNA, the CDR3 is TGTGCCAGCAGCACCTCCGGGACAGGGATGTTCTTC. Translated, it gives CASSTSGTGMFF.